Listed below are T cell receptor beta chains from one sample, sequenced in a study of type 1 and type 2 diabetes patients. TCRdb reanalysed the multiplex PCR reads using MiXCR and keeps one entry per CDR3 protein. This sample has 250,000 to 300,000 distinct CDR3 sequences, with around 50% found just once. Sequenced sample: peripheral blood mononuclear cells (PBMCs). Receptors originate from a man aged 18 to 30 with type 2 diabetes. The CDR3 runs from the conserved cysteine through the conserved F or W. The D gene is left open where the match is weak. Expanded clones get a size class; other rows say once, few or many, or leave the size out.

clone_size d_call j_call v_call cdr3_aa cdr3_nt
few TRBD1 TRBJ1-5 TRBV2 CASGPGQGIQPQHF TGTGCCAGCGGCCCGGGACAGGGGATTCAGCCCCAGCATTTT
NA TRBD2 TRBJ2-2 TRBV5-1 CASSEGLALINTGELFF TGCGCCAGCAGCGAGGGACTAGCGCTGATAAACACCGGGGAGCTGTTTTTT
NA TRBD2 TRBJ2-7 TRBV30 CAWAGLAGSYEQYF TGTGCCTGGGCTGGACTAGCGGGATCCTACGAGCAGTACTTC
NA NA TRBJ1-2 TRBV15 CATSRDRQLSYTF TGTGCCACCAGCAGAGATCGGCAGCTCAGCTACACCTTC
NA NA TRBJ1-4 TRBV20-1 CSASDDSTNEKLFF TGCAGTGCTTCAGACGACTCAACTAATGAAAAACTGTTTTTT
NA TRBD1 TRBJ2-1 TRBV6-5 CASSKFPGQGLSEQFF TGTGCCAGCAGTAAGTTCCCGGGACAGGGTTTAAGTGAGCAGTTCTTC
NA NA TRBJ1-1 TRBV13 CASSFGEMNTEAFF TGTGCCAGCAGCTTTGGAGAAATGAACACTGAAGCTTTCTTT
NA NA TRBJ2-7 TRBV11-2 CASSRNLEETYEQYF TGTGCCAGCAGTCGTAACCTGGAGGAGACCTACGAGCAGTACTTC
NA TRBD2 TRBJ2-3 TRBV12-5 CASGLVAGDGWVTQYF TGTGCTAGTGGTTTGGTAGCGGGGGACGGCTGGGTTACGCAGTATTTT
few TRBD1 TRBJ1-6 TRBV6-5 CASSTSPGQGNSPLHF TGTGCCAGCAGTACATCTCCGGGACAGGGGAATTCACCCCTCCACTTT
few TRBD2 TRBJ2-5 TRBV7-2 CASSLVGSGGAKTQYF TGTGCCAGCAGCTTAGTTGGTAGCGGGGGGGCGAAGACCCAGTACTTC
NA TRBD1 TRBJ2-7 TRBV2 CASSTGQGVNEQYF TGTGCCAGCAGCACGGGACAGGGAGTTAACGAGCAGTACTTC
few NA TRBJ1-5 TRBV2 CASRSEGYNQPQHF TGTGCCAGCAGGAGCGAGGGTTACAATCAGCCCCAGCATTTT
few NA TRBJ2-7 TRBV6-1 CASSEVRFQYF TGTGCCAGCAGTGAAGTGAGGTTCCAGTACTTC
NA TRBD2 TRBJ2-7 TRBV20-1 CSAAGTSGKEQYF TGCAGTGCAGCGGGGACTAGCGGGAAAGAGCAGTACTTC
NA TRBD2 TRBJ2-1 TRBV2 CASSPSGLAVAQFF TGTGCCAGCAGTCCAAGCGGACTAGCTGTTGCTCAGTTCTTC
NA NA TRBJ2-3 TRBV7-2 CASSFGGGQDTQYF TGTGCCAGCAGCTTTGGTGGGGGGCAGGATACGCAGTATTTT
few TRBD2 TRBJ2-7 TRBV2 CASSLAGVSEQYF TGTGCCAGCAGCCTCGCGGGAGTTTCCGAGCAGTACTTC
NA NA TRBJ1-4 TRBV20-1 CSAWGPTQRLFF TGCAGTGCTTGGGGCCCGACGCAGAGACTGTTTTTT
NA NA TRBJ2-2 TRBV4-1 CASSRSGEGVTGELFF TGCGCCAGCAGCCGATCAGGGGAAGGAGTGACCGGGGAGCTGTTTTTT
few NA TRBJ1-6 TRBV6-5 CASSYSTSWGLSSPLHF TGTGCCAGCAGTTACTCGACCTCTTGGGGGTTGAGTTCACCCCTCCACTTT
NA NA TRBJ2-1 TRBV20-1 CSASLGAGLNEQFF TGCAGTGCTAGTTTGGGGGCTGGGCTCAATGAGCAGTTCTTC
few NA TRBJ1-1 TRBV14 CASSQWSQVSTEAFF TGTGCCAGCAGCCAATGGTCACAGGTCAGCACTGAAGCTTTCTTT
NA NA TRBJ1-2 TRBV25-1 CASSGTANNYGYTF TGTGCCAGCAGTGGGACAGCCAATAACTATGGCTACACCTTC
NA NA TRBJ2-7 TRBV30 CAWRRDRGVDEQYF TGTGCCTGGAGGAGGGACCGAGGAGTGGACGAGCAGTACTTC
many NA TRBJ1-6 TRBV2 CASSEPQGPSRLLHF TGTGCCAGCAGTGAACCTCAGGGGCCAAGCAGGCTCCTCCACTTT
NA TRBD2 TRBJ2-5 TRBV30 CAWTRGLAGAGETQYF TGTGCCTGGACGCGCGGTCTAGCGGGAGCTGGGGAGACCCAGTACTTC
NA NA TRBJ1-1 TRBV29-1 CSVVVAMRRKAFF TGCAGCGTTGTGGTAGCGATGAGACGGAAAGCTTTCTTT
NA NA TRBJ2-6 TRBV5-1 CASSRTSAGANVLTF TGCGCCAGCAGTAGGACATCCGCTGGGGCCAACGTCCTGACTTTC
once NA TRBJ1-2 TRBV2 CASSQVRGSGYTF TGTGCCAGCAGCCAAGTCAGGGGAAGCGGCTACACCTTC
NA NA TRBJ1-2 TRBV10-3 CATVPCGGLLLYGYTF TGTGCCACCGTCCCGTGTGGGGGATTACTCCTCTATGGCTACACCTTC
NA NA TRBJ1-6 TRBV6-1 CASTQRAGGRINSPLHF TGTGCCAGCACCCAACGGGCGGGGGGCCGGATCAATTCACCCCTCCACTTT
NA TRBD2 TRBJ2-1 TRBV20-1 CSARDPIRLAGAEQFF TGCAGTGCTAGAGACCCAATTAGACTAGCGGGCGCTGAGCAGTTCTTC
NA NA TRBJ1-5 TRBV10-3 CAISDPEGHNLNQPQHF TGTGCCATCAGTGATCCAGAGGGACACAACCTAAATCAGCCCCAGCATTTT
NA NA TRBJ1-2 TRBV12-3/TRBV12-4 CASSPGPSNYYGYTF TGTGCCAGCAGTCCCGGACCGTCGAACTACTATGGCTACACCTTC
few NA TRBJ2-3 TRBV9 CASGVEGGTDTQYF TGTGCCAGCGGGGTCGAGGGTGGCACAGATACGCAGTATTTT